The T cell receptor beta chain described here comes from a study of shared clonotypes between healthy human individuals. About the study: Each donor's CD4 naive and CD4 memory cells filled three plates apiece, CD8 naive two, and CD8 memory one.

Each subset's genomic DNA was split evenly across several immunoSEQ plates. Libraries were prepared by immunoSEQ multiplex PCR; TCRdb keeps only in-frame clonotypes and omits some of them. Among about 2 million clones listed, roughly 95% were seen once. The study's findings and limits: The diversity represented, both genetic and in exposure history, was limited by few donors. The naive CD4 repertoires of several donors were compared, and approximately 5.3% of clonotypes were shared.

On this clone itself: Its antigen is as yet unknown.

V shed 4 bases, J shed 4 bases, and the junction held 5 bases outside the gene matches. The CDR3 totals 14 residues. CDR1 is LNHDA and CDR2 is SQIVND in the germline V gene (reference sequence). This TCR derives from a young man in good health. The chain has TRBV19 and TRBJ2-7, with 9 bases lining up with TRBD2. Material: naive CD4+ T cells sorted from blood. Subset indicated: CD45RA+ positively selected. This CDR3 reads CASSKAGGSYEQYF. The CDR3 DNA reads as TGTGCCAGTAGTAAAGCGGGAGGTTCTTACGAGCAGTACTTC.